The T cell receptor (beta chain) described here comes from a study of OX40 agonist ivuxolimab in advanced cancers. The assay was immunoSEQ multiplex PCR, and TCRdb's table has in-frame clones only and misses some. Of fewer than 85,000 clones listed, about 89% are singletons. The CDR3 has 13 residues. The J segment lost 5 bases and the V segment lost 4 bases, leaving 4 bases of the junction unmatched. CDR1 and CDR2 (germline): MDHEN, SYDVKM. People who had autoimmune disease history or systemic immunosuppression were excluded. The investigators sampled blood at baseline, at cycle 4 day 1, and at cycle 7 day 1. Overall study results and limits: Blood T cells, both CD4+ and CD8+, expanded clonally by week 6 at 0.1 to 3.0 mg/kg. Clonal expansion was among the lowest in partial responders at 0.1-3.0 mg/kg, especially CD8+.

As regards this clone: Its cognate antigen is unknown.

The rearrangement links TRBV28 to TRBJ1-2, with 7 bases that match TRBD1. Sequenced here: CD4+ or CD8+ T cells sorted from blood, sampled in a trial of the OX40 agonist ivuxolimab. The source of this sequence is an adult with an advanced solid tumor such as melanoma, head and neck, liver or kidney cancer. CDR3: CASSSRGDYGYTF. CDR3 nucleotides: TGTGCCAGCAGTTCCAGGGGGGATTATGGCTACACCTTC.